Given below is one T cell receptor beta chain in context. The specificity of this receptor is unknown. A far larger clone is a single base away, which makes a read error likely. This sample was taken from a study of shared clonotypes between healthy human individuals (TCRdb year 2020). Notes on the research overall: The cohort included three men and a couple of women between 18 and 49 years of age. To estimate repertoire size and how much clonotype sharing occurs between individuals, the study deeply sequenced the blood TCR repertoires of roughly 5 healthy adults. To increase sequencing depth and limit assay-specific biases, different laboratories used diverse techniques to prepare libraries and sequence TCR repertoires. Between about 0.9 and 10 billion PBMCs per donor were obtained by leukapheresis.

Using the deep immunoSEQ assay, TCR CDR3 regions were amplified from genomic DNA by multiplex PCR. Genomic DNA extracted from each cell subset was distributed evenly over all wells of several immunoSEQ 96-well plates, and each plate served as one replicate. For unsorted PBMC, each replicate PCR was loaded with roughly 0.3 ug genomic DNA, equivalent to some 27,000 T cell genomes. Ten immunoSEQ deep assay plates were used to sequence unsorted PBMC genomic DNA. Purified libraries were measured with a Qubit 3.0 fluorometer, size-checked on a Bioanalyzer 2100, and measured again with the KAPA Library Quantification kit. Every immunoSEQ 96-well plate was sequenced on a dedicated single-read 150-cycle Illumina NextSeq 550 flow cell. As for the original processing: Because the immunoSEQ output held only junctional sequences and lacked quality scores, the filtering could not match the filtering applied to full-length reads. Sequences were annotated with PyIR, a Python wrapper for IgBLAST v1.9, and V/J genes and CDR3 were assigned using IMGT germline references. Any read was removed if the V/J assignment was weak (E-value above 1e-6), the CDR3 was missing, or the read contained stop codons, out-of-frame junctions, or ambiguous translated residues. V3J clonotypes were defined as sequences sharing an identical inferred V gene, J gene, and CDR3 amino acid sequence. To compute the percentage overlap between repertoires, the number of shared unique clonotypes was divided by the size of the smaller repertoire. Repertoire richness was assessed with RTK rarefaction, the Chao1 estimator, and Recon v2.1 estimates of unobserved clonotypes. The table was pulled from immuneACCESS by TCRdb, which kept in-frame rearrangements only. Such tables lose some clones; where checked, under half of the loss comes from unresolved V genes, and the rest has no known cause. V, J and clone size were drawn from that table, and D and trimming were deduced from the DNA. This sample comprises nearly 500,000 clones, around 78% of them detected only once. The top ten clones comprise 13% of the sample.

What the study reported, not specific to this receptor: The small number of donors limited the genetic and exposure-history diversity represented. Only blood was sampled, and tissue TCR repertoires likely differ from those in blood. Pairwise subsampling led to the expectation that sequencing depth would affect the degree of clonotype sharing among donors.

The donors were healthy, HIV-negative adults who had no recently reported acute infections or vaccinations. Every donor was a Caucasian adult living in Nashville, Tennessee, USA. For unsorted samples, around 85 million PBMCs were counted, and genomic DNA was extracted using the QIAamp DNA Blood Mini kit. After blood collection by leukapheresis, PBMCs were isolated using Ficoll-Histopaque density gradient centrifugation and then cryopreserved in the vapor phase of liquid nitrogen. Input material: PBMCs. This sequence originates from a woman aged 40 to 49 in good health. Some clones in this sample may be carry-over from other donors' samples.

At the DNA level, the sequence is TGTGCCTCCCCCCGACTAGCGGGAACCGGGGAGCTGTTTTTT. This translates into CASPRLAGTGELFF. The chain couples TRBV30 to TRBJ2-2; 11 bases in the middle match TRBD2. Spanning cysteine to phenylalanine, the CDR3 consists of 14 amino acids. The DNA shown is the 42-base CDR3, in frame from base 1. Here V drops 7 bases and J drops 5 bases, and the junction holds 6 bases not matched to any gene. CDR1 and CDR2 (GTSNPN, SVGIG) derive from the germline V gene (reference sequence).